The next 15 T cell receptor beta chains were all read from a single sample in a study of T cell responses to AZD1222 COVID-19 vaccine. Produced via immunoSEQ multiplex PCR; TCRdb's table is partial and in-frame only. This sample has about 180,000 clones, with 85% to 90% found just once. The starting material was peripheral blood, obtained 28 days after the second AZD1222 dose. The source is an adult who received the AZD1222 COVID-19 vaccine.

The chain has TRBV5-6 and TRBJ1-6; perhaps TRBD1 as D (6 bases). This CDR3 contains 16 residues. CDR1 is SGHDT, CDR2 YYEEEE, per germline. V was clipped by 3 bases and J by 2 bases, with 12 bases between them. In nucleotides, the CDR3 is TGTGCCAGCAGCTCTCACGGGACAACCTATAATTCACCCCTCCACTTT. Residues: CASSSHGTTYNSPLHF.

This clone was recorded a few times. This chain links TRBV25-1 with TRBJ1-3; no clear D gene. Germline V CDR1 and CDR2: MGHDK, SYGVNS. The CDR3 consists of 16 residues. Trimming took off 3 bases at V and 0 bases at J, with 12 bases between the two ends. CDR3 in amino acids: CASSDRVQSSGNTIYF. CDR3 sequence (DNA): TGTGCCAGCAGTGACCGAGTACAGAGCTCTGGAAACACCATATATTTT. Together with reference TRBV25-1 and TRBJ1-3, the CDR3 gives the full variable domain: EADIYQTPRYLVIGTGKKITLECSQTMGHDKMYWYQQDPGMELHLIHYSYGVNSTEKGDLSSESTVSRIRTEHFPLTLESARPSHTSQYLCASSDRVQSSGNTIYFGEGSWLTVV.

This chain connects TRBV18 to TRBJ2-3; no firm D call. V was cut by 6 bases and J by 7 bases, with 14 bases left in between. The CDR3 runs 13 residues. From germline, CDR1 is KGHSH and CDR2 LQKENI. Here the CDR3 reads CASSPDRLNTQYF. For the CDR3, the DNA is TGTGCCAGCTCCCCGGACCGATTGAATACGCAGTATTTT.

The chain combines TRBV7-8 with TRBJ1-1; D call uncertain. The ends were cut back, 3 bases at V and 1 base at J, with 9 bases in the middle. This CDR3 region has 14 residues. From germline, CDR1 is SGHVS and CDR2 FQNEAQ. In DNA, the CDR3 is TGTGCCAGCAGCTTCGCGGGTGGGAACACTGAAGCTTTCTTT. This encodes CASSFAGGNTEAFF.

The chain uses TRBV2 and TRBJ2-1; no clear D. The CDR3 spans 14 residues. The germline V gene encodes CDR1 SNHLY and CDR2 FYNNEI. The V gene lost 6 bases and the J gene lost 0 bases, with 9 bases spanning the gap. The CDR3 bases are TGTGCCAGCAGCAGAGGTCTCTCCTACAATGAGCAGTTCTTC. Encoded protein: CASSRGLSYNEQFF.

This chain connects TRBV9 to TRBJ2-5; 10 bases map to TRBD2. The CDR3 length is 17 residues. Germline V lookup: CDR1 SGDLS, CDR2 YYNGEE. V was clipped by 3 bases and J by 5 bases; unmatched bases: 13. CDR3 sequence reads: CASSGRLAGTSGETQYF. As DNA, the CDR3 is TGTGCCAGCAGCGGACGACTAGCGGGTACCTCCGGGGAGACCCAGTACTTC.

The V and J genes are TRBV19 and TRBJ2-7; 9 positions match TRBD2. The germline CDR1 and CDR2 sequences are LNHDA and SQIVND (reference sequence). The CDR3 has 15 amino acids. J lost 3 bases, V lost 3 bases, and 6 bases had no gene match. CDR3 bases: TGTGCCAGTAGTATCAAGACTAGCGGAAGCTACGAGCAGTACTTC. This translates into CASSIKTSGSYEQYF.

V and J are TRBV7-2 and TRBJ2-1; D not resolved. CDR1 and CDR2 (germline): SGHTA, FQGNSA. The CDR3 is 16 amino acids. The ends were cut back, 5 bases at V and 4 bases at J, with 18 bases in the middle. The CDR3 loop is CASSTQARTVYNEQFF. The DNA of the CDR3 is TGTGCCAGCAGCACGCAGGCCAGGACGGTATACAATGAGCAGTTCTTC.

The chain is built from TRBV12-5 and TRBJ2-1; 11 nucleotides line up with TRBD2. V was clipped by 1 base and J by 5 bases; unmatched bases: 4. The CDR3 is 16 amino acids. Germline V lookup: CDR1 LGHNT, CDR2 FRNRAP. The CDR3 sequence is CASGLGLAGLDNEQFF. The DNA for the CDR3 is TGTGCTAGTGGTTTGGGACTAGCGGGGCTGGACAATGAGCAGTTCTTC.

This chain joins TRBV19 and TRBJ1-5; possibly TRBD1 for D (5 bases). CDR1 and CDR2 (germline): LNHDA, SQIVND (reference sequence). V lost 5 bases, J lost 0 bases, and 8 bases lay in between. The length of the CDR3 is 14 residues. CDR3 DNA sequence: TGTGCCAGTAGTGCAGGGAATAGCAATCAGCCCCAGCATTTT. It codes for CASSAGNSNQPQHF. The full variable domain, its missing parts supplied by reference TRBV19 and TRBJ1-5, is DGGITQSPKYLFRKEGQNVTLSCEQNLNHDAMYWYRQDPGQGLRLIYYSQIVNDFQKGDIAEGYSVSREKKESFPLTVTSAQKNPTAFYLCASSAGNSNQPQHFGDGTRLSIL.

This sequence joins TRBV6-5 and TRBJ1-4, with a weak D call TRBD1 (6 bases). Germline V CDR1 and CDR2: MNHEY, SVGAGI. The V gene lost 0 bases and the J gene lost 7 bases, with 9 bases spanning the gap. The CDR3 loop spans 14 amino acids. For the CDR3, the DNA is TGTGCCAGCAGTTACTCGATACAGGGTGAAAAACTGTTTTTT. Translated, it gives CASSYSIQGEKLFF.

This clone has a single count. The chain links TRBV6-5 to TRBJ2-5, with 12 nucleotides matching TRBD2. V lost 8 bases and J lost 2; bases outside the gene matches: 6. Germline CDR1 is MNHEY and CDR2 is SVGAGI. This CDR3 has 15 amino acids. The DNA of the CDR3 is TGTGCCAGCTCCCCGACTAGCGGGAGTCAAGAGACCCAGTACTTC. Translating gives CASSPTSGSQETQYF.

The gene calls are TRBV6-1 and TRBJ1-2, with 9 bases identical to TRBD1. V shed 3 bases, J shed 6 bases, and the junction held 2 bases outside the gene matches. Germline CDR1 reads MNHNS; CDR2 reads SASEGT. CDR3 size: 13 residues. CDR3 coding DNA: TGTGCCAGCAGTGAGACAGGGGGTAATGGCTACACCTTC. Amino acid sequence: CASSETGGNGYTF.

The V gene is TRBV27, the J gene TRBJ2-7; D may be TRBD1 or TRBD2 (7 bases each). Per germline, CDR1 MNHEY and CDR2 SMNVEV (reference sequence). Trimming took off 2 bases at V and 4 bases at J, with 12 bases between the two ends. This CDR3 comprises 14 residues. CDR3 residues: CASSLNQGGYEQYF. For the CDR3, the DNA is TGTGCCAGCAGTTTAAACCAGGGGGGGTACGAGCAGTACTTC.

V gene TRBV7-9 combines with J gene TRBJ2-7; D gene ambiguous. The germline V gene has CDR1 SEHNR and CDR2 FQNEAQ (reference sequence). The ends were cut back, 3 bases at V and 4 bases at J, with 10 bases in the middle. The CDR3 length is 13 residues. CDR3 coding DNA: TGTGCCAGCAGCTTCAGCAGCAGGTACGAGCAGTACTTC. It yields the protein CASSFSSRYEQYF.